This TCR beta chain was captured in a study of T-cell reconstitution after alpha-beta-depleted transplantation in children. The CDR3 totals 12 residues. V shed 4 bases and J shed 7 bases, with 11 bases lying between them. Germline CDR1 reads SGHRS; CDR2 reads YFSETQ. Unique molecular identifiers were used in preparing the TCRbeta library. MiXCR was run by TCRdb on the PCR reads, yielding one entry per CDR3 protein. This table has hundreds of thousands of distinct CDR3 sequences, roughly a tenth appearing once. This TCR was sampled from a human donor who donated a stem cell graft to a child with acute lymphoblastic leukemia. Here the sequenced sample was PBMCs from the stem cell graft donor, taken from the stem cell graft. The chain has TRBV5-1 and TRBJ1-2; the D gene is possibly TRBD1 (6 bases). The CDR3, as DNA: TGCGCCAGCAGCGGCAACAGGGCTGGCTACACCTTC. Its translation: CASSGNRAGYTF.